These T cell receptor beta chains were read from a single sample in a study of OX40 agonist ivuxolimab in advanced cancers. The table came from immunoSEQ multiplex PCR; TCRdb's copy has only in-frame clones and leaves some out. In the table there are 60,000 to 85,000 clones, approximately 87% of which are singletons. The specimen was CD4+ or CD8+ T cells sorted from blood, collected in a trial of the OX40 agonist ivuxolimab. These receptors all stem from an adult with an advanced solid tumor such as melanoma, head and neck, liver or kidney cancer. Both conserved end residues are part of each CDR3. A D gene is named only where the DNA matches it firmly. Some rows mark clone size as missing; the rest say once, few, many or name a class of expanded clone.

J	size	V	D	CDR3	DNA
TRBJ1-1	once	TRBV25-1	TRBD1	CASSEYLGRTGATEAFF	TGTGCCAGCAGTGAATATTTAGGCCGAACAGGGGCCACTGAAGCTTTCTTT
TRBJ1-1	-	TRBV29-1	-	CSVVHSEAFF	TGCAGCGTTGTACACTCAGAAGCTTTCTTT
TRBJ2-1	-	TRBV5-1	TRBD2	CASSSRGEGGHNEQFF	TGCGCCAGCAGCTCGCGTGGGGAGGGAGGGCACAATGAGCAGTTCTTC
TRBJ2-1	-	TRBV14	TRBD2	CASSARVAGGFLEQFF	TGTGCCAGCAGCGCCCGGGTAGCGGGAGGGTTTTTGGAGCAGTTCTTC
TRBJ2-3	-	TRBV29-1	-	CSVEGTDSSTDTQYF	TGCAGCGTTGAAGGGACGGACAGTAGCACAGATACGCAGTATTTT
TRBJ2-7	once	TRBV18	-	CASSPGQGSRAGGLYEQYF	TGTGCCAGCTCACCAGGACAGGGAAGTAGAGCGGGGGGTCTCTACGAGCAGTACTTC
TRBJ1-4	-	TRBV30	-	CAWSVLGWGNEKLFF	TGTGCCTGGAGTGTCTTAGGTTGGGGAAATGAAAAACTGTTTTTT
TRBJ1-2	-	TRBV28	TRBD1	CASSLFRDRGSGYTF	TGTGCCAGCAGTTTATTTCGCGACAGGGGATCGGGCTACACCTTC
TRBJ1-2	-	TRBV5-1	-	CASSLSPNGYGYTF	TGCGCCAGCAGCTTAAGTCCCAACGGGTATGGCTACACCTTC
TRBJ1-1	-	TRBV7-9	TRBD1	CASSFGVGTGYTEAFF	TGTGCCAGCAGCTTTGGGGTCGGGACAGGGTACACTGAAGCTTTCTTT
TRBJ2-1	-	TRBV7-2	-	CASSNRDYNEQFF	TGTGCCAGCAGCAACCGGGACTACAATGAGCAGTTCTTC
TRBJ1-1	-	TRBV19	-	CASSIDKENEAFF	TGTGCCAGTAGTATAGACAAGGAAAATGAAGCTTTCTTT
TRBJ2-7	-	TRBV5-1	-	CASSLFTDPSYEQYF	TGCGCCAGCAGCTTGTTCACGGACCCCTCCTACGAGCAGTACTTC
TRBJ1-2	few	TRBV7-2	-	CASSLDSLGYTF	TGTGCCAGCAGCCTGGACAGTCTTGGCTACACCTTC
TRBJ1-1	-	TRBV6-5	-	CASSYSGRSEAFF	TGTGCCAGCAGTTACTCCGGGAGATCTGAAGCTTTCTTT
TRBJ1-6	-	TRBV5-1	-	CASSLAGASYNSPLHF	TGCGCCAGCAGCTTGGCTGGGGCCAGCTATAATTCACCCCTCCACTTT
TRBJ1-2	few	TRBV2	-	CASSAGPRFGYTF	TGTGCCAGCAGTGCCGGTCCCCGTTTCGGCTACACCTTC
TRBJ2-3	-	TRBV10-3	TRBD1	CAISRTGGGDTQYF	TGTGCCATCAGCCGGACAGGGGGCGGAGATACGCAGTATTTT
TRBJ1-1	once	TRBV7-2	-	CASSLSYTEAFF	TGTGCCAGCAGCTTAAGCTACACTGAAGCTTTCTTT
TRBJ2-1	-	TRBV6-1	-	CASSSRGYNEQFF	TGTGCCAGCAGTTCCAGAGGGTACAATGAGCAGTTCTTC
TRBJ2-5	-	TRBV27	TRBD1	CASSLGTGLGSTQYF	TGTGCCAGCAGTTTGGGGACAGGTCTGGGGTCGACCCAGTACTTC
TRBJ2-2	-	TRBV28	TRBD1	CASIPPGGTGSTGELFF	TGTGCCAGCATCCCCCCAGGGGGGACAGGGTCCACCGGGGAGCTGTTTTTT
TRBJ2-7	-	TRBV18	TRBD1	CASSPPGTAYEQYF	TGTGCCAGCTCACCACCGGGGACAGCCTACGAGCAGTACTTC
TRBJ2-5	-	TRBV11-2	TRBD1	CASSLSTGGETQYF	TGTGCCAGCAGCTTAAGTACAGGGGGAGAGACCCAGTACTTC
TRBJ2-7	-	TRBV19	-	CASSITSGNSYEQYF	TGTGCCAGTAGTATAACCAGTGGGAACTCCTACGAGCAGTACTTC
TRBJ1-1	-	TRBV5-6	TRBD1	CASSLTGGTEAFF	TGTGCCAGCAGCCTTACAGGGGGGACTGAAGCTTTCTTT
TRBJ1-1	-	TRBV19	-	CASSSRDTAEAFF	TGTGCCAGTAGTTCCCGGGACACGGCTGAAGCTTTCTTT
TRBJ2-7	-	TRBV11-2	-	CASSPGSGVVVAYEQYF	TGTGCCAGCAGCCCAGGTTCCGGGGTCGTAGTGGCCTACGAGCAGTACTTC
TRBJ2-3	few	TRBV19	-	CASSAGGGGSTDTQYF	TGTGCCAGTAGTGCTGGGGGTGGAGGGTCCACAGATACGCAGTATTTT
TRBJ2-7	-	TRBV2	TRBD1	CASNVLGQGGEQYF	TGTGCCAGCAATGTCTTGGGACAGGGAGGCGAGCAGTACTTC
TRBJ2-5	-	TRBV7-8	-	CASSPSPGRETQYF	TGTGCCAGCAGCCCTTCCCCAGGGCGAGAGACCCAGTACTTC
TRBJ2-1	-	TRBV6-6	-	CASSYLLKGRDKQFF	TGTGCCAGCAGTTACTTATTAAAAGGTCGGGATAAGCAGTTCTTC
TRBJ2-1	-	TRBV5-1	-	CASSLDRPLYNEQFF	TGCGCCAGCAGCTTGGACAGACCTTTATACAATGAGCAGTTCTTC
TRBJ2-7	-	TRBV23-1	-	CASPHLTRSKDWPYEQCF	TGCGCCAGTCCTCACCTAACACGGAGTAAGGACTGGCCCTACGAGCAGTGCTTC
TRBJ2-3	once	TRBV9	-	CASTGGPSTDTQYF	TGTGCCAGCACTGGAGGGCCTAGCACAGATACGCAGTATTTT
TRBJ1-3	-	TRBV6-6	-	CASSSISPGNTIYF	TGTGCCAGCAGTTCCATCAGCCCTGGAAACACCATATATTTT
TRBJ2-5	-	TRBV5-4	-	CASSLVPQGRETQYF	TGTGCCAGCAGCTTGGTACCACAGGGCAGAGAGACCCAGTACTTC
TRBJ2-1	-	TRBV7-7	-	CASSQERADEQFF	TGTGCTAGCAGCCAAGAACGGGCTGATGAGCAGTTCTTC
TRBJ1-4	-	TRBV9	TRBD1	CASSVGTGIGTNEKLFF	TGTGCCAGCAGCGTAGGGACAGGGATAGGCACTAATGAAAAACTGTTTTTT
TRBJ2-3	-	TRBV9	-	CASSPGIFTDTQYF	TGTGCCAGCAGCCCCGGGATCTTCACAGATACGCAGTATTTT
TRBJ1-2	-	TRBV27	-	CASSLQGWGGYTF	TGTGCCAGCAGTTTACAGGGTTGGGGTGGCTACACCTTC
TRBJ2-2	-	TRBV30	TRBD2	CAWSWVAGRRGELFF	TGTGCCTGGAGTTGGGTAGCGGGTCGCCGAGGGGAGCTGTTTTTT
TRBJ1-1	-	TRBV2	-	CASKGQMNTEAFF	TGTGCCAGCAAAGGTCAGATGAACACTGAAGCTTTCTTT
TRBJ1-1	-	TRBV11-3	TRBD1	CASSGRDRGGLNTEAFF	TGTGCCAGCAGCGGCCGGGACAGGGGCGGATTGAACACTGAAGCTTTCTTT
TRBJ1-6	-	TRBV6-5	-	CASPLNNSPLHF	TGTGCCAGCCCGCTGAATAATTCACCCCTCCACTTT
TRBJ1-6	-	TRBV10-3	-	CAITGDLNSPLHF	TGTGCCATCACCGGGGACCTTAATTCACCCCTCCACTTT
TRBJ1-1	-	TRBV19	-	CASSRVGDTEAFF	TGTGCCAGTAGTCGTGTGGGGGACACTGAAGCTTTCTTT
TRBJ2-2	-	TRBV27	TRBD1	CASRVTGGIGELFF	TGTGCCAGCAGGGTGACAGGGGGAATCGGGGAGCTGTTTTTT
TRBJ1-2	-	TRBV11-2	TRBD1	CASSFQGDEGYTF	TGTGCCAGCAGCTTTCAGGGGGATGAAGGCTACACCTTC
TRBJ2-7	-	TRBV9	TRBD1	CASSVGQGIYEQYF	TGTGCCAGCAGCGTAGGACAGGGGATCTACGAGCAGTACTTC
TRBJ1-2	-	TRBV5-4	-	CASSLDQGHYGYTF	TGTGCCAGCAGCTTGGATCAGGGACACTATGGCTACACCTTC
TRBJ1-1	-	TRBV11-2	-	CASSPAPGTLNTEAFF	TGTGCCAGCAGCCCAGCCCCAGGGACCCTGAACACTGAAGCTTTCTTT
TRBJ2-5	once	TRBV9	TRBD2	CASSVGASGGIQETQYF	TGTGCCAGCAGCGTAGGCGCTAGCGGGGGGATACAAGAGACCCAGTACTTC
TRBJ1-6	-	TRBV25-1	TRBD1	CASSEGGTAYNSPLHF	TGTGCCAGCAGTGAAGGAGGGACAGCGTATAATTCACCCCTCCACTTT
TRBJ2-1	-	TRBV28	TRBD2	CASSPYAGVSYNEQFF	TGTGCCAGCAGTCCTTACGCGGGGGTCTCATACAATGAGCAGTTCTTC